The 30 T cell receptor beta chains presented below share a single source sample, sequenced in a study of identical twins. TCRdb re-called the 5' RACE reads through MiXCR, storing one row per CDR3 protein. The sample carries around 650,000 distinct CDR3 sequences, just over 7% recorded once. The same data also went into a second study, on yellow fever vaccine responses in identical twins.

Input material: PBMCs. These receptors were obtained from a woman between 18 and 30 years old in good health.

This clonotype was found a few times. V is TRBV5-1 and J is TRBJ2-7; 11 nucleotides match TRBD2. The germline V gene has CDR1 SGHRS and CDR2 YFSETQ. Unmatched junction bases numbered 3, after V lost 2 bases and J lost 2 bases. CDR3 length equals 15 residues. CDR3 loop: CASSFGTSGPYEQYF. The CDR3 nucleotides are TGCGCCAGCAGCTTCGGGACTAGCGGTCCCTACGAGCAGTACTTC.

Many counts were recorded for this clonotype. The gene calls are TRBV6-5 and TRBJ1-6; weak D call: TRBD1 (5 bases). With 2 bases removed from V and 9 bases from J, the gap between germline ends came to 11 bases. Germline-derived CDR1 and CDR2 are MNHEY and SVGAGI. The CDR3 is 14 residues long. The chain's CDR3 is CASSYRQGSSPLHF. DNA of the CDR3: TGTGCCAGCAGTTACAGGCAGGGAAGTTCACCCCTCCACTTT.

This chain connects TRBV4-1 to TRBJ1-5; D ambiguous. Germline V CDR1 and CDR2: MGHRA, YSYEKL. The CDR3 sequence is 15 residues long. V lost 0 bases, J lost 7 bases, and 13 bases lay in between. The CDR3 nucleotides are TGCGCCAGCAGCCAAGAAGACGGTGAGATCCAGCCCCAGCATTTT. Its translation is CASSQEDGEIQPQHF.

In this sample, this clonotype turned up a few times. One junction end disagrees with the germline gene, perhaps due to a read error. This chain joins TRBV11-2 and TRBJ1-3; D gene ambiguous. Germline CDR1 and CDR2: SGHAT and FQNNGV. CDR3 size: 14 residues. The DNA of the CDR3 is TGTGCCAGGAGCTTCGCCTTCTCTGGAAACACCATATATTTT. Translated, it gives CARSFAFSGNTIYF.

This chain joins TRBV5-1 and TRBJ2-5; 7 bases align to TRBD2. The germline gives CDR1 SGHRS, CDR2 YFSETQ. The CDR3 totals 16 residues. Trimming cost V 2 bases and J 7 bases; bases outside gene matches: 14. CDR3 sequence: CASSFPRSGDPWTQYF. CDR3 DNA: TGCGCCAGCAGCTTCCCGAGGAGCGGGGACCCTTGGACCCAGTACTTC.

This clonotype turned up a few times. The V call is TRBV5-1, the J call TRBJ2-3; D remains ambiguous. The V gene's germline CDR1 is SGHRS and CDR2 YFSETQ. The CDR3 loop spans 14 amino acids. V lost 4 bases and J lost 1, with 10 bases in between. CDR3 sequence reads: CASSAAVRTDTQYF. The DNA of the CDR3 is TGCGCCAGCAGCGCCGCAGTTCGCACAGATACGCAGTATTTT.

This clonotype was counted at least ten times. The rearrangement uses TRBV5-1 and TRBJ2-3, with D possibly being TRBD1 (5 bases). The CDR3 spans 14 residues. Germline V gene data show CDR1 as SGHRS and CDR2 as YFSETQ. V was trimmed by 6 bases and J by 5 bases, leaving 16 bases between them. Here the CDR3 reads CASTTGSVRDTQYF. The CDR3 DNA is TGCGCCAGCACCACAGGTTCTGTTAGAGATACGCAGTATTTT. Looking up the rest from reference TRBV5-1 and TRBJ2-3 gives the full variable domain: KAGVTQTPRYLIKTRGQQVTLSCSPISGHRSVSWYQQTPGQGLQFLFEYFSETQRNKGNFPGRFSGRQFSNSRSEMNVSTLELGDSALYLCASTTGSVRDTQYFGPGTRLTVL.

There are many counts of this clonotype. The V and J genes are TRBV29-1 and TRBJ2-3, with 8 bases that match TRBD2. Losses at the gene ends were 4 bases for V and 3 bases for J; bases not matched to a gene: 9. Germline V gives CDR1 SQVTM, CDR2 ANQGSEA. The CDR3 is 15 residues long. CDR3 in amino acids: CSVGPSGGGTDTQYF. For the CDR3, the DNA is TGCAGCGTTGGGCCCTCGGGCGGGGGGACAGATACGCAGTATTTT.

This clonotype was counted at least ten times. The chain uses TRBV29-1 and TRBJ2-3, with D uncertain. The CDR3 length is 15 residues. Germline V gives CDR1 SQVTM, CDR2 ANQGSEA. The ends were cut back, 7 bases at V and 0 bases at J, with 17 bases in the middle. CDR3 sequence: CSGSRLFVSTDTQYF. The CDR3 DNA is TGCAGCGGGTCCCGACTGTTCGTAAGCACAGATACGCAGTATTTT.

This clonotype has a handful of counts. The chain has TRBV7-9 and TRBJ1-2; 8 nucleotides match TRBD1. The CDR3 loop spans 14 amino acids. Germline V CDR1 and CDR2: SEHNR, FQNEAQ (reference sequence). V lost 1 base to trimming and J lost 11 bases; unmatched junction nucleotides: 9. CDR3 protein: CASSLGTGIPGYTF. CDR3 DNA sequence: TGTGCCAGCAGCTTAGGGACAGGGATCCCTGGTTACACCTTC.

This CDR3 is CAISESDNLGGYEQYF. In DNA, the CDR3 is TGTGCCATCAGTGAGTCGGACAACCTCGGAGGCTACGAGCAGTACTTC. This rearrangement joins TRBV10-3 to TRBJ2-7; perhaps D is TRBD1 or TRBD2 (5 bases each). CDR1 is ENHRY, CDR2 SYGVKD, per germline. Trimming stripped 0 bases from V and 3 bases from J, with 15 bases between. This CDR3 is built from 16 residues.

This clonotype was counted ten times or more. This chain uses TRBV20-1 with TRBJ1-2; 8 positions agree with TRBD1. The V gene end was trimmed by 3 bases and the J gene end by 0 bases; junction bases not matched to a gene: 9. Germline assignment: CDR1 DFQATT and CDR2 SNEGSKA (reference sequence). This CDR3 spans 16 amino acids. As DNA, the CDR3 is TGCAGTGCTAGGAACAGGGGGTCTCAAGCTAACTATGGCTACACCTTC. This gives the protein CSARNRGSQANYGYTF.

This clonotype was seen only a few times. This chain connects TRBV20-1 to TRBJ2-1; D is possibly TRBD2 (6 bases). V was shortened by 3 bases and J by 7 bases, with 10 bases between the two germline ends. Germline-derived CDR1 and CDR2 are DFQATT and SNEGSKA (reference sequence). The CDR3 has 12 amino acids. The CDR3 coding sequence is TGCAGTGCTAGCCGGGAGTCGAATGAGCAGTTCTTC. Protein product: CSASRESNEQFF.

The CDR3 coding sequence is TGCGCCAGCAGCCAAACCCGGGACAAGCATTCACCCCTCCACTTT. It translates to CASSQTRDKHSPLHF. This chain joins TRBV4-1 and TRBJ1-6; a possible D gene is TRBD1 (6 bases). The CDR3 totals 15 residues. Germline V gene lookup returns CDR1 MGHRA and CDR2 YSYEKL. The V gene lost 2 bases and the J gene lost 8 bases, with 13 bases spanning the gap.

This clonotype was detected ten times or more. This chain joins TRBV12-3 or TRBV12-4 and TRBJ2-5, with 8 bases fitting TRBD2. V was clipped by 3 bases and J by 5 bases; unmatched bases: 11. This CDR3 region has 16 residues. CDR3 sequence: CASSFFTAGGRETQYF. CDR3 bases: TGTGCCAGCAGTTTCTTTACGGCGGGGGGACGGGAGACCCAGTACTTC.

This chain uses TRBV10-2 with TRBJ2-1, with 12 positions matching TRBD2. The CDR3 has 16 residues. Trimming removed 0 bases from V and 9 bases from J; junction bases left unmatched: 6. Germline lookup yields CDR1 WSHSY and CDR2 SAAADI. CDR3 amino acids: CASSESRTSGVGEQFF. CDR3 sequence (DNA): TGCGCCAGCAGTGAGTCCCGGACTAGCGGGGTTGGTGAGCAGTTCTTC.

This rearrangement joins TRBV7-7 to TRBJ2-2; 8 bases align to TRBD1. Germline V CDR1 and CDR2: SSHAT, FNYEAQ (reference sequence). The CDR3 has 18 residues. J was trimmed by 3 bases and V by 1 base; bases with no gene match: 10. CDR3 DNA sequence: TGTGCCAGCAGCTTAGACTCCAGGACAGGGCAAGACACCGGGGAGCTGTTTTTT. Its protein product is CASSLDSRTGQDTGELFF.

This clonotype was found many times. The rearrangement links TRBV12-3 or TRBV12-4 to TRBJ2-7; D is perhaps TRBD2 (5 bases). This CDR3 has 13 amino acids. The V end lost 3 bases, the J end lost 0 bases, and 6 bases lay between the germline ends. The CDR3 DNA reads as TGTGCCAGCAGTTTGGCGGGCTCCTACGAGCAGTACGTC. Translation gives CASSLAGSYEQYV.

The CDR3 nucleotides read TGTGCCAGCAGTGTTGAGCAGGGGCGGTCCTACGAGCAGTACTTC. It codes for CASSVEQGRSYEQYF. The genes are TRBV6-4 and TRBJ2-7; a possible D gene is TRBD1 (6 bases). CDR3 length equals 15 residues. Trimming stripped 4 bases from V and 1 base from J, with 14 bases between. Germline CDR1 and CDR2: MRHNA and SNTAGT.

This clonotype was seen a handful of times. The rearrangement uses TRBV7-9 and TRBJ1-2; the match to TRBD1 covers 7 bases. The CDR3 loop spans 17 amino acids. V shed 2 bases and J 3 bases; nucleotides not matched to a gene: 12. Per the germline V gene, CDR1 is SEHNR and CDR2 is FQNEAQ (reference sequence). CDR3 in amino acids: CASSLRTAGGNYYGYTF. CDR3 DNA sequence: TGTGCCAGCAGCTTACGTACTGCAGGGGGTAACTACTATGGCTACACCTTC.

This chain connects TRBV29-1 to TRBJ2-4; the D is unclear. Germline CDR1 reads SQVTM; CDR2 reads ANQGSEA. V was cut by 7 bases and J by 7 bases, with 17 bases left in between. The CDR3 length is 13 residues. The CDR3: CSANKASGNIQYF. DNA for the CDR3: TGCAGCGCTAATAAGGCCAGTGGGAACATTCAGTACTTC.

The gene calls are TRBV6-1 and TRBJ2-6; unclear D gene. CDR1 MNHNS and CDR2 SASEGT come from the germline V gene. With 0 bases removed from V and 4 bases from J, the gap between germline ends came to 7 bases. The CDR3 is 15 amino acids. As DNA, the CDR3 is TGTGCCAGCAGTGAAGCCCGTTCAGGGGCCAACGTCCTGACTTTC. Translated, it gives CASSEARSGANVLTF.

In this sample, this clonotype turned up a few times. This chain joins TRBV27 and TRBJ2-5, with D perhaps being TRBD1 or TRBD2 (6 bases each). The CDR3 totals 16 residues. Germline V gives CDR1 MNHEY, CDR2 SMNVEV (reference sequence). V lost 1 base, J lost 2 bases, and 14 bases lay in between. CDR3 nucleotides: TGTGCCAGCAGTTTATATACAGGGAGGATTCAAGAGACCCAGTACTTC. Amino acid sequence: CASSLYTGRIQETQYF.

The CDR3 sequence is CAISAGRARETQYF. DNA for the CDR3: TGTGCCATCAGTGCCGGGAGGGCCAGGGAGACCCAGTACTTC. The chain combines TRBV10-3 with TRBJ2-5, with 8 nucleotides matching TRBD2. Germline lookup yields CDR1 ENHRY and CDR2 SYGVKD. The ends lost 4 bases at V and 5 bases at J; junction bases unmatched: 6. The CDR3 loop spans 14 amino acids.

This clonotype was found many times. V gene TRBV12-3 or TRBV12-4 combines with J gene TRBJ2-7; a weak D match, TRBD2 (7 bases). This CDR3 spans 14 amino acids. Between the trimmed V and J ends, which lost 3 bases and 1 base, there was a span of 10 bases. Written as DNA, the CDR3 is TGTGCCAGCAGTTTCGGGGGGCGGTCCTACGAGCAGTACTTC. Its translation is CASSFGGRSYEQYF.

V usage is TRBV5-1 and J usage is TRBJ2-1; 7 bases match TRBD2. V was clipped by 5 bases and J by 3 bases; unmatched bases: 8. The germline gives CDR1 SGHRS, CDR2 YFSETQ. This CDR3 has 15 residues. CDR3: CASRLSGTDYNEQFF. CDR3 nucleotides: TGCGCCAGCAGACTAAGCGGGACGGACTACAATGAGCAGTTCTTC.

This clonotype was seen a handful of times. V and J are TRBV7-8 and TRBJ1-6; no clear D. This CDR3 contains 15 residues. The germline CDR1 and CDR2 sequences are SGHVS and FQNEAQ. V gave up 0 bases and J gave up 9 bases, with 12 bases separating them. CDR3 sequence reads: CASSLARAIGSPLHF. The CDR3 coding sequence is TGTGCCAGCAGCTTAGCGCGAGCCATAGGTTCACCCCTCCACTTT. Variable domain in full (rest from reference TRBV7-8 and TRBJ1-6): GAGVSQSPRYKVAKRGQDVALRCDPISGHVSLFWYQQALGQGPEFLTYFQNEAQLDKSGLPSDRFFAERPEGSVSTLKIQRTQQEDSAVYLCASSLARAIGSPLHFGNGTRLTVT.

This clonotype showed up just a few times. J is TRBJ2-2 and V is TRBV20-1, with 7 positions matching TRBD1. This CDR3 region has 16 residues. Germline V gene sequence: CDR1 DFQATT, CDR2 SNEGSKA (reference sequence). Trimming cost V 0 bases and J 7 bases; bases outside gene matches: 11. The CDR3 nucleotides read TGCAGTGCTAGAGATCTAGACAGGGACGTCGGCGGGGAGCTGTTTTTT. Its protein product is CSARDLDRDVGGELFF.

The chain links TRBV6-1 to TRBJ2-2; 9 bases are shared with TRBD1. The J segment lost 12 bases and the V segment lost 6 bases, leaving 11 bases of the junction unmatched. Germline V CDR1 and CDR2: MNHNS, SASEGT. The CDR3 is 14 residues long. The CDR3: CASSELGTGKKLFF. In DNA form, the CDR3 reads TGTGCCAGCAGCGAACTCGGGACAGGGAAGAAGCTGTTTTTT.

This clonotype was observed many times. The chain is built from TRBV5-1 and TRBJ2-1; D is unclear. The V gene lost 4 bases and the J gene lost 5 bases, with 16 bases spanning the gap. This CDR3 is built from 15 residues. Germline CDR1 SGHRS, CDR2 YFSETQ. In DNA, the CDR3 is TGCGCCAGCAGCCCCCTGGATGCTAGTCACAATGAGCAGTTCTTC. Its protein is CASSPLDASHNEQFF.